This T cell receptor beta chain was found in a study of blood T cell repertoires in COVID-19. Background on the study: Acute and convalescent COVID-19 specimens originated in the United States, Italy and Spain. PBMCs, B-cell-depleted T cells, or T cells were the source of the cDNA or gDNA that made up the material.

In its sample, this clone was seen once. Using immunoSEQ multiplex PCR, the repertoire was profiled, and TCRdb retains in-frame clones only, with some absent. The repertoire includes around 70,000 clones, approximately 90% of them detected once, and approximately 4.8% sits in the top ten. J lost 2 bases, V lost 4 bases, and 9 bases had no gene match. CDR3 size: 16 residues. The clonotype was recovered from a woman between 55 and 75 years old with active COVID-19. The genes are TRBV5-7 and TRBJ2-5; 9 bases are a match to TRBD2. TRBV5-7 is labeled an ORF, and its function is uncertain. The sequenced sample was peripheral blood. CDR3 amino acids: CASSGAGGGSQETQYF. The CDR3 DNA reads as TGTGCCAGCAGCGGGGCGGGAGGGGGCTCACAAGAGACCCAGTACTTC.